This TCR beta chain is drawn from a study of T cells after yellow fever vaccination. CDR1 SGHTA and CDR2 FQGNSA come from the germline V gene. After removal of 3 bases from V and 3 bases from J, the junction contained 12 bases not matched to a gene. There are 17 residues in the CDR3. Study results and caveats: CD4 and CD8 compartments shared a small share of clonotypes. Clones that expanded after primary vaccination mostly reappeared after the booster (nearly 98% CD4, 80% to 90% CD8).

MiXCR, run by TCRdb on the 5' RACE reads, gives a single entry per CDR3 protein. The sample holds around 600,000 distinct CDR3 sequences, around 12% seen once. This clonotype occurred a few times. Its antigen is unknown. This chain joins TRBV7-2 and TRBJ2-3, with TRBD2 matching 7 bases. This specimen was PBMCs, taken on the day of the yellow fever booster vaccination. The sequence derives from a man aged 30 to 45 who received the YFV17D yellow fever vaccine. The CDR3 loop is CASSLGRLARPTDTQYF. Written as DNA, the CDR3 is TGTGCCAGCAGCTTGGGACGACTAGCTAGGCCAACAGATACGCAGTATTTT.